A single sample gave rise to the 7 T cell receptor beta chains below, sequenced in a study of blood T cells in healthy people across ages. A J-beta primer mix and a sample-barcoded 5' primer were used in a second PCR of roughly 6 to 11 cycles. Each CDR3 protein is one row after TCRdb ran MiXCR on the 5' RACE reads. Of around 1,500,000 distinct CDR3 sequences in the sample, 25% to 30% were seen once. The sample comprised blood. These TCRs come from a woman in her 30s in good health.

This clonotype came up many times. DNA for the CDR3: TGCAGCGTTCAAACAGGGGGCACAGATACGCAGTATTTT. Its translation is CSVQTGGTDTQYF. The chain has TRBV29-1 and TRBJ2-3, with TRBD1 matching 7 bases. CDR1 is SQVTM, CDR2 ANQGSEA, per germline. CDR3 size: 13 residues. V was pared by 5 bases and J by 1 base, with 3 bases of the junction left unmatched.

As concerns this clonotype: Relative to the germline gene, one junction end is altered; a read error may explain this. The rearrangement links TRBV5-6 to TRBJ1-4; a weak D match, TRBD1 (6 bases). Germline V gene lookup returns CDR1 SGHDT and CDR2 YYEEEE. This CDR3 contains 14 residues. As DNA, the CDR3 is TGTACCAGCAGCTTGGGAGGGACACGTGAAAAACTGTTTTTT. This codes for CTSSLGGTREKLFF.

This clonotype came up many times. The gene calls are TRBV7-2 and TRBJ2-4, with D possibly TRBD1 on 6 matching bases. CDR1 and CDR2 from the germline V gene are SGHTA and FQGNSA. The CDR3 runs to 14 residues. V lost 2 bases and J 8 bases, leaving 13 bases between the germline ends. The DNA for the CDR3 is TGTGCCAGCAGCTTATTAGGACCAGGGGACATTCAGTACTTC. Its translation: CASSLLGPGDIQYF.

The rearrangement uses TRBV6-2 or TRBV6-3 and TRBJ2-1; TRBD2 matches at 13 bases. The V and J ends lost 0 bases and 4 bases, in that order; junction bases with no gene match: 9. Germline V lookup: CDR1 MNHEY, CDR2 SVGEGT. The CDR3 is 19 residues long. CDR3 sequence: CASSYSTWTSGSVYNEQFF. CDR3 in DNA: TGTGCCAGCAGTTACTCGACCTGGACTAGCGGGAGTGTTTACAATGAGCAGTTCTTC.

The chain joins TRBV20-1 to TRBJ1-2; TRBD1 matches 8 bases. Germline assignment: CDR1 DFQATT and CDR2 SNEGSKA (reference sequence). Germline trimming cut 6 bases from V and 3 bases from J; bases unmatched to any gene: 6. The CDR3 is made up of 13 amino acids. The CDR3, as DNA: TGCAGTGCAAGGGGACAGGCCTACTATGGCTACACCTTC. Residues: CSARGQAYYGYTF.

This clonotype was recorded many times. This may arise from a read error, as a much more abundant clone is one base away. The CDR3 loop reads CASSESGRAAQYF. The CDR3 DNA reads TGCGCCAGCAGTGAGAGCGGCAGAGCGGCCCAGTACTTC. The rearrangement joins TRBV10-2 to TRBJ2-5, with D tentatively TRBD2 (5 bases). V lost 2 bases and J 9 bases, leaving 13 bases between the germline ends. The germline V gene has CDR1 WSHSY and CDR2 SAAADI. This CDR3 spans 13 amino acids.

This chain connects TRBV7-2 to TRBJ2-3; D is uncertain. V was shortened by 6 bases and J by 6 bases, with 16 bases between the two germline ends. Germline V lookup: CDR1 SGHTA, CDR2 FQGNSA. The CDR3 is 14 residues long. CDR3 sequence reads: CASRARMAADTQYF. DNA of the CDR3: TGTGCCAGCAGGGCTCGGATGGCGGCTGATACGCAGTATTTT.